The 28 T cell receptor beta chains presented below share a single source sample, sequenced in a study of shared clonotypes between healthy human individuals. The data were produced by immunoSEQ multiplex PCR, yet TCRdb's version contains in-frame clones alone and is incomplete. Altogether some 1.4 million clones are present, roughly 97% being singletons, with the ten largest covering about 1.2%. The sequencing input was naive CD4+ T cells sorted from blood. The sample's subset: CD45RA+ positively selected. Source of these receptors: a man younger than 40 in good health.

Remarks on this clone: The sample contains more than one DNA sequence encoding this CDR3. The chain recombines TRBV7-2 with TRBJ2-1, with D unclear. This CDR3 is 13 amino acids long. V lost 2 bases, J lost 3 bases, and 5 bases lay in between. Per the germline V gene, CDR1 is SGHTA and CDR2 is FQGNSA. In DNA form, the CDR3 reads TGTGCCAGCAGCTTATTCGGCTACAATGAGCAGTTCTTC. Residues: CASSLFGYNEQFF.

The chain carries TRBV28 and TRBJ1-1; 9 bases are a match to TRBD1. Germline CDR1 MDHEN, CDR2 SYDVKM. J gave up 4 bases and V 0 bases, and 9 bases lay outside the gene matches. This CDR3 contains 17 residues. The CDR3 DNA is TGTGCCAGCAGTTTATGGGGACAGGGAGGGAGGATCACTGAAGCTTTCTTT. This gives the protein CASSLWGQGGRITEAFF.

V is TRBV10-3 and J is TRBJ2-1; 7 positions agree with TRBD2. Per the germline V gene, CDR1 is ENHRY and CDR2 is SYGVKD. The CDR3 has 14 residues. V gave up 2 bases and J gave up 7 bases; unmatched junction bases: 5. CDR3 amino acids: CAISEGLGWNEQFF. The CDR3 bases are TGTGCCATCAGTGAGGGACTAGGTTGGAATGAGCAGTTCTTC.

This chain links TRBV19 with TRBJ2-7; 7 bases agree with TRBD2. V was pared by 9 bases and J by 3 bases, with 5 bases of the junction left unmatched. The CDR3 runs 12 residues. Germline-derived CDR1 and CDR2 are LNHDA and SQIVND (reference sequence). The CDR3 protein is CASRSGNYEQYF. In nucleotides, the CDR3 is TGTGCCAGCCGGAGCGGGAACTACGAGCAGTACTTC.

The chain links TRBV28 to TRBJ1-5, with D perhaps TRBD1 (5 bases). Germline V gene sequence: CDR1 MDHEN, CDR2 SYDVKM. Between the trimmed V and J ends, which lost 3 bases and 1 base, there was a span of 7 bases. The CDR3 totals 14 residues. The CDR3 bases are TGTGCCAGCAGTTTCGAGGGGAGCAATCAGCCCCAGCATTTT. Its translation: CASSFEGSNQPQHF.

This sequence joins TRBV5-4 and TRBJ2-7, with 11 bases fitting TRBD1. CDR3 length: 16 amino acids. Germline CDR1 SGHNT, CDR2 YYREEE (reference sequence). J was trimmed by 3 bases and V by 5 bases; bases with no gene match: 10. The CDR3 nucleotides are TGTGCCAGCAGTTATGAGACGGGACAGGGGGTCTACGAGCAGTACTTC. It yields the protein CASSYETGQGVYEQYF.

The chain couples TRBV7-9 to TRBJ2-1, with D uncertain. CDR3 length equals 13 residues. Germline V gene sequence: CDR1 SEHNR, CDR2 FQNEAQ (reference sequence). V lost 0 bases and J lost 12, with 12 bases in between. The CDR3 reads CASSLAKAPWQFF. The DNA for the CDR3 is TGTGCCAGCAGCTTAGCGAAAGCGCCCTGGCAGTTCTTC.

The rearrangement uses TRBV6-5 and TRBJ2-1; a weak D match, TRBD2 (6 bases). This CDR3 region has 14 residues. CDR1 and CDR2 from the germline V gene are MNHEY and SVGAGI. V was shortened by 10 bases and J by 7 bases, with 20 bases between the two germline ends. The CDR3 DNA reads as TGTGCCATAAGAGCCTCCGGGACTCGGAATGAGCAGTTCTTC. Amino acids: CAIRASGTRNEQFF.

The chain links TRBV7-2 to TRBJ2-3; D is perhaps TRBD2 (5 bases). This CDR3 contains 15 residues. V was clipped by 5 bases and J by 2 bases, with 14 bases between them. Germline lookup yields CDR1 SGHTA and CDR2 FQGNSA. The CDR3 DNA sequence: TGTGCCAGCAGCGCCGGTGCGGGCGCCACAGATACGCAGTATTTT. Translation gives CASSAGAGATDTQYF.

This rearrangement joins TRBV5-1 to TRBJ2-5; TRBD2 aligns across 8 bases. V shed 0 bases, J shed 3 bases, and the junction held 10 bases outside the gene matches. The CDR3 spans 17 residues. Germline assignment: CDR1 SGHRS and CDR2 YFSETQ. CDR3 in amino acids: CASSLGGRQVPKETQYF. The CDR3 region has the DNA TGCGCCAGCAGCTTGGGCGGGAGGCAGGTCCCGAAAGAGACCCAGTACTTC.

The chain couples TRBV5-4 to TRBJ1-1; D gene unclear. The CDR3 sequence is 12 residues long. V lost 1 base to trimming and J lost 3 bases, with 4 bases between them. CDR1 and CDR2 (germline): SGHNT, YYREEE (reference sequence). This CDR3 reads CASSLFYTEAFF. The DNA for the CDR3 is TGTGCCAGCAGCTTGTTCTACACTGAAGCTTTCTTT.

The CDR3 nucleotides read TGCGCCAGCAGCCCCGAACACAGGGAACCCGGGGTAACTGAAGCTTTCTTT. Its translation is CASSPEHREPGVTEAFF. The chain uses TRBV5-1 and TRBJ1-1, with D possibly matching TRBD1 (6 bases). This CDR3 is 17 amino acids long. V lost 4 bases, J lost 5 bases, and 24 bases lay in between. In germline, CDR1 is SGHRS, CDR2 YFSETQ.

This sequence joins TRBV6-1 and TRBJ2-1; 8 nucleotides align to TRBD1. The length of the CDR3 is 13 residues. Germline CDR1 is MNHNS and CDR2 is SASEGT. The CDR3 DNA reads as TGTGCTGGCGCGACAGGGGTTTTTACTGAGCAGTTCTTC. It codes for CAGATGVFTEQFF.

This rearrangement joins TRBV5-1 to TRBJ1-1; a weak D match, TRBD1 (5 bases). This CDR3 region has 16 residues. CDR1 SGHRS and CDR2 YFSETQ come from the germline V gene. V lost 0 bases and J lost 1, with 13 bases in between. The CDR3 spells CASSLARFGQNTEAFF. The CDR3 nucleotides read TGCGCCAGCAGCTTGGCCCGATTTGGACAGAACACTGAAGCTTTCTTT.

This clone came up once. This chain uses TRBV5-5 with TRBJ2-5; possibly TRBD1 for D (5 bases). Germline V lookup: CDR1 SGHKS, CDR2 YYEKEE (reference sequence). The CDR3 has 13 amino acids. Between the trimmed V and J ends, which lost 2 bases and 4 bases, there was a span of 9 bases. DNA for the CDR3: TGTGCCAGCAGCTTAGGGGTTTCAGAGACCCAGTACTTC. Translated: CASSLGVSETQYF.

The chain has TRBV2 and TRBJ2-1; TRBD2 agrees at 8 bases. The CDR3 extends over 15 amino acids. J gave up 9 bases and V 1 base, and 8 bases lay outside the gene matches. CDR1 is SNHLY, CDR2 FYNNEI, per germline. DNA for the CDR3: TGTGCCAGCAGTGAAGTAGGACTAGCTAGCGGTGAGCAGTTCTTC. Translating it yields CASSEVGLASGEQFF.

J is TRBJ2-2 and V is TRBV5-1; D remains ambiguous. The V gene lost 6 bases and the J gene lost 0 bases, with 15 bases spanning the gap. The length of the CDR3 is 16 residues. The germline gives CDR1 SGHRS, CDR2 YFSETQ. The CDR3 is CASTKDDIANTGELFF. CDR3 bases: TGCGCCAGCACCAAGGACGACATCGCGAACACCGGGGAGCTGTTTTTT.

The J gene is TRBJ2-2, the V gene TRBV11-2; TRBD2 matches 12 bases. The V and J ends lost 6 bases and 0 bases, in that order; junction bases with no gene match: 5. This CDR3 has 17 amino acids. Germline CDR1 reads SGHAT; CDR2 reads FQNNGV. The chain's CDR3 is CASRLGLAGSNTGELFF. In DNA form, the CDR3 reads TGTGCCAGCAGACTGGGACTAGCGGGCTCGAACACCGGGGAGCTGTTTTTT.

The rearrangement uses TRBV7-2 and TRBJ2-1; 16 bases agree with TRBD2. Germline V gene sequence: CDR1 SGHTA, CDR2 FQGNSA. The ends lost 7 bases at V and 10 bases at J; junction bases unmatched: 7. The CDR3 has 15 residues. The CDR3 bases are TGTGCCAGCAACGGGGCGGGACTAGCGGGAGGGGAGCAGTTCTTC. As protein: CASNGAGLAGGEQFF.

The V gene is TRBV6-5, the J gene TRBJ2-7; the D is unclear. Germline-derived CDR1 and CDR2 are MNHEY and SVGAGI. The CDR3 spans 14 residues. V was trimmed by 6 bases and J by 4 bases, leaving 16 bases between them. The CDR3 DNA reads as TGTGCCAGCAGAATACATCAGTCTTGGTACGAGCAGTACTTC. The encoded protein is CASRIHQSWYEQYF.

As to this clone: A read error may account for a junction end that differs from germline. The chain joins TRBV2 to TRBJ2-7, with D tentatively TRBD2 (5 bases). The CDR3 has 13 amino acids. The germline CDR1 and CDR2 sequences are SNHLY and FYNNEI. CDR3 sequence: CASRARRAGSIGF. CDR3 DNA sequence: TGTGCCAGCAGGGCCCGGCGCGCGGGCAGTATTGGCTTC.

V and J are TRBV4-1 and TRBJ2-2; maybe TRBD1 (6 bases). The CDR3 totals 19 residues. V lost 1 base, J lost 3 bases, and 21 bases lay in between. Germline assignment: CDR1 MGHRA and CDR2 YSYEKL. The CDR3 DNA reads as TGCGCCAGCAGCCAAGTCAGGACAGACATCCGATATTACACCGGGGAGCTGTTTTTT. Residues: CASSQVRTDIRYYTGELFF.

This chain links TRBV18 with TRBJ2-5, with D unclear. Looked up from germline, CDR1 is KGHSH and CDR2 is LQKENI. This CDR3 region has 15 residues. V shed 0 bases and J shed 4 bases, with 12 bases lying between them. The DNA of the CDR3 is TGTGCCAGCTCACCACCGACGGATGCGACAGAGACCCAGTACTTC. Its protein product is CASSPPTDATETQYF. Full variable domain (missing parts from reference TRBV18 and TRBJ2-5): NAGVMQNPRHLVRRRGQEARLRCSPMKGHSHVYWYRQLPEEGLKFMVYLQKENIIDESGMPKERFSAEFPKEGPSILRIQQVVRGDSAAYFCASSPPTDATETQYFGPGTRLLVL.

The chain carries TRBV19 and TRBJ1-2; no clear D. The CDR3 runs to 13 residues. V lost 8 bases and J lost 4, with 14 bases in between. Germline V gene sequence: CDR1 LNHDA, CDR2 SQIVND (reference sequence). The CDR3 is CASAKGTVYGYTF. The CDR3 bases are TGTGCCAGTGCTAAGGGTACAGTCTATGGCTACACCTTC. The full variable domain, rest sourced from reference TRBV19 and TRBJ1-2, is DGGITQSPKYLFRKEGQNVTLSCEQNLNHDAMYWYRQDPGQGLRLIYYSQIVNDFQKGDIAEGYSVSREKKESFPLTVTSAQKNPTAFYLCASAKGTVYGYTFGSGTRLTVV.

The gene calls are TRBV7-6 and TRBJ2-7, with D possibly being TRBD2 (5 bases). Germline V CDR1 and CDR2: SGHVS, FNYEAQ. The CDR3 length is 14 residues. Trimming left V 5 bases short and J 0 bases short, with 11 bases between. The chain's CDR3 is CASSTGLTSYEQYF. The CDR3 coding sequence is TGTGCCAGCAGCACTGGACTGACCTCCTACGAGCAGTACTTC.

In this sample, this clone turned up once. The genes are TRBV5-5 and TRBJ1-1, with 7 positions matching TRBD1. The V and J ends lost 7 bases and 3 bases, in that order; junction bases with no gene match: 6. Germline V CDR1 and CDR2: SGHKS, YYEKEE (reference sequence). The CDR3 is 13 residues long. The CDR3 loop reads CASLRDSHTEAFF. The CDR3 region has the DNA TGTGCCAGCTTACGGGACAGTCACACTGAAGCTTTCTTT. Based on the CDR3 plus reference TRBV5-5 and TRBJ1-1, the full variable domain is DAGVTQSPTHLIKTRGQQVTLRCSPISGHKSVSWYQQVLGQGPQFIFQYYEKEERGRGNFPDRFSARQFPNYSSELNVNALLLGDSALYLCASLRDSHTEAFFGQGTRLTVV.

This clone was recorded once. V gene TRBV5-1 combines with J gene TRBJ2-4; no firm D call. CDR1 and CDR2 (germline): SGHRS, YFSETQ. CDR3 length: 14 amino acids. Trimming cost V 0 bases and J 11 bases, with 15 bases left between them. CDR3: CASSLGSDGWVQYF. CDR3 bases: TGCGCCAGCAGCTTGGGTTCCGACGGTTGGGTTCAGTACTTC.

This clone appeared a few times. The rearrangement uses TRBV5-1 and TRBJ2-2, with 9 bases fitting TRBD1. After removal of 3 bases from V and 6 bases from J, the junction contained 9 bases not matched to a gene. In germline, CDR1 is SGHRS, CDR2 YFSETQ. The CDR3 sequence is 16 residues long. CDR3 region: CASSSGQGSIPGELFF. The CDR3 nucleotides read TGCGCCAGCAGCTCGGGACAGGGTTCCATTCCCGGGGAGCTGTTTTTT. Filled out from reference TRBV5-1 and TRBJ2-2, the complete variable domain reads KAGVTQTPRYLIKTRGQQVTLSCSPISGHRSVSWYQQTPGQGLQFLFEYFSETQRNKGNFPGRFSGRQFSNSRSEMNVSTLELGDSALYLCASSSGQGSIPGELFFGEGSRLTVL.